This passage covers 28 T cell receptor beta chains from one sample sequenced in a study of T cell responses to AZD1222 COVID-19 vaccine. The data were produced by immunoSEQ multiplex PCR, yet TCRdb's version contains in-frame clones alone and is incomplete. The repertoire consists of 150,000 to 200,000 clones, with about 85% occurring once and the leading ten covering approximately 2.5%. The sequencing used peripheral blood, collected on day 0 of AZD1222 vaccination. Receptors were obtained from an adult in good health.

The V and J genes are TRBV5-1 and TRBJ2-5; D is uncertain. V was clipped by 0 bases and J by 0 bases, with 3 bases between them. CDR1 and CDR2 (germline): SGHRS, YFSETQ. The CDR3 totals 13 residues. CDR3 in amino acids: CASSLGYQETQYF. In DNA, the CDR3 is TGCGCCAGCAGCTTGGGGTACCAAGAGACCCAGTACTTC.

V gene TRBV9 combines with J gene TRBJ2-1; D gene ambiguous. The V end was cut by 3 bases, the J end by 7 bases, with 17 bases between. The germline V gene has CDR1 SGDLS and CDR2 YYNGEE. The CDR3 has 15 residues. CDR3: CASSAGNPRLNEQFF. The CDR3 bases are TGTGCCAGCAGCGCCGGAAATCCCCGCCTAAATGAGCAGTTCTTC.

The rearrangement joins TRBV4-2 to TRBJ2-7; TRBD2 aligns across 7 bases. The germline V gene encodes CDR1 LGHNA and CDR2 YNFKEQ. The V and J ends lost 0 bases and 4 bases, in that order; junction bases with no gene match: 6. This CDR3 spans 15 amino acids. CDR3 in amino acids: CASSQDMAGVYEQYF. The CDR3 bases are TGTGCCAGCAGCCAAGATATGGCGGGAGTGTACGAGCAGTACTTC.

This clone was recorded once. The J gene is TRBJ2-2, the V gene TRBV6-5; TRBD2 agrees at 8 bases. Germline trimming cut 1 base from V and 2 bases from J; bases unmatched to any gene: 3. Germline V gene lookup returns CDR1 MNHEY and CDR2 SVGAGI. The CDR3 sequence is 16 residues long. CDR3 in amino acids: CASSYFSGTNTGELFF. The CDR3 nucleotides read TGTGCCAGCAGTTACTTTAGCGGGACAAACACCGGGGAGCTGTTTTTT.

CDR3 coding DNA: TGTGCCAGCAGTTACTCTGTTTTTAGTGATGAGCAGTTCTTC. As protein: CASSYSVFSDEQFF. This chain links TRBV6-5 with TRBJ2-1, with D hard to call. The V end was cut by 0 bases, the J end by 8 bases, with 11 bases between. Per the germline V gene, CDR1 is MNHEY and CDR2 is SVGAGI. The CDR3 loop spans 14 amino acids.

The chain is built from TRBV27 and TRBJ2-1; D possibly corresponds to TRBD2 (6 bases). The CDR3 has 15 amino acids. Per the germline V gene, CDR1 is MNHEY and CDR2 is SMNVEV (reference sequence). Between the trimmed V and J ends, which lost 3 bases and 7 bases, there was a span of 16 bases. This chain's CDR3 is CASSFHPGVNNEQFF. For the CDR3, the DNA is TGTGCCAGCAGTTTCCACCCGGGAGTTAATAATGAGCAGTTCTTC.

The V call is TRBV5-1, the J call TRBJ1-4; 7 bases line up with TRBD1. Trimming took 1 base from V and 3 from J; bases not matched to a gene: 12. Germline CDR1 reads SGHRS; CDR2 reads YFSETQ. There are 18 residues in the CDR3. The CDR3 spells CASSLIGTASLPNEKLFF. The CDR3 nucleotides are TGCGCCAGCAGCTTGATCGGGACAGCCTCGCTCCCTAATGAAAAACTGTTTTTT.

The CDR3 DNA is TGTGCCAGCAGCCAGATGACAGGCTCACGTGAGCAGTTCTTC. It specifies CASSQMTGSREQFF. The J gene is TRBJ2-1, the V gene TRBV3-1 (or the pseudogene TRBV3-2); D possibly corresponds to TRBD1 (6 bases). The germline V gene encodes CDR1 LGHDT and CDR2 YNNKEL (reference sequence). There are 14 residues in the CDR3. V shed 3 bases and J shed 9 bases, with 15 bases lying between them.

This chain uses TRBV7-9 with TRBJ1-1; 9 positions match TRBD1. From germline, CDR1 is SEHNR and CDR2 FQNEAQ (reference sequence). After removal of 8 bases from V and 1 base from J, the junction contained 5 bases not matched to a gene. This CDR3 comprises 14 residues. The CDR3 spells CASSRTGANTEAFF. CDR3 in DNA: TGTGCCAGCTCCCGGACAGGGGCGAACACTGAAGCTTTCTTT. Full variable domain (rest looked up from reference TRBV7-9 and TRBJ1-1): DTGVSQNPRHKITKRGQNVTFRCDPISEHNRLYWYRQTLGQGPEFLTYFQNEAQLEKSRLLSDRFSAERPKGSFSTLEIQRTEQGDSAMYLCASSRTGANTEAFFGQGTRLTVV.

This clone was recorded a few times. This sequence joins TRBV2 and TRBJ2-3; 13 bases agree with TRBD2. V shed 6 bases, J shed 6 bases, and the junction held 3 bases outside the gene matches. This CDR3 region has 14 residues. The germline CDR1 and CDR2 sequences are SNHLY and FYNNEI. CDR3 in DNA: TGTGCCAGCAGCTTGACTAGCGGGAGGGATACGCAGTATTTT. Encoded protein: CASSLTSGRDTQYF.

The rearrangement uses TRBV9 and TRBJ2-2; perhaps TRBD2 as D (6 bases). This CDR3 has 16 residues. Germline loops: CDR1 SGDLS, CDR2 YYNGEE. Trimming removed 4 bases from V and 3 bases from J, with 16 bases in between. CDR3 bases: TGTGCCAGCAGCCCTACCCGTAGCGGCTACACCGGGGAGCTGTTTTTT. Translated: CASSPTRSGYTGELFF.

The J gene is TRBJ1-6, the V gene TRBV28; D may be TRBD1 (5 bases). This CDR3 contains 14 residues. Germline CDR1 reads MDHEN; CDR2 reads SYDVKM. Trimming took 6 bases from V and 9 from J, leaving 15 bases between them. The CDR3 bases are TGTGCCAGCAGGGCAACACGGGGACGTTCACCCCTCCACTTT. Its protein product is CASRATRGRSPLHF.

This sequence joins TRBV9 and TRBJ2-1, with a weak D call TRBD2 (5 bases). Deletions cut 0 bases from V and 5 bases from J, with 12 bases between. This CDR3 spans 15 amino acids. Looked up from germline, CDR1 is SGDLS and CDR2 is YYNGEE. The CDR3 DNA follows: TGTGCCAGCAGCGTAGGGAGCGGACCCCACAATGAGCAGTTCTTC. Residues: CASSVGSGPHNEQFF.

This clone appeared a single time. The genes are TRBV27 and TRBJ2-7; D is unclear. This CDR3 is 12 amino acids long. CDR1 is MNHEY and CDR2 is SMNVEV in the germline V gene (reference sequence). Trimming left V 8 bases short and J 2 bases short, with 10 bases between. The CDR3 is CASGFSPYEQYF. CDR3 in DNA: TGTGCCAGCGGGTTTTCCCCCTACGAGCAGTACTTC.

The V and J genes are TRBV7-9 and TRBJ2-7; 11 nucleotides line up with TRBD2. The germline V gene encodes CDR1 SEHNR and CDR2 FQNEAQ (reference sequence). Trimming cost V 1 base and J 7 bases; bases outside gene matches: 9. The CDR3 runs 16 residues. The CDR3 loop is CASSLELLAGAGEQYF. For the CDR3, the DNA is TGTGCCAGCAGCTTAGAGCTACTAGCGGGAGCCGGGGAGCAGTACTTC.

The CDR3 DNA follows: TGTGCCAGCAGCTTACAGGCCGCCAATCAGCCCCAGCATTTT. Residues: CASSLQAANQPQHF. The V and J genes are TRBV7-2 and TRBJ1-5; no clear D gene. Germline-derived CDR1 and CDR2 are SGHTA and FQGNSA. The V end was cut by 2 bases, the J end by 3 bases, with 8 bases between. This CDR3 is 14 amino acids long.

The chain recombines TRBV5-1 with TRBJ1-2; TRBD1 aligns across 8 bases. The V and J ends lost 9 bases and 5 bases, in that order; junction bases with no gene match: 12. From germline, CDR1 is SGHRS and CDR2 YFSETQ. The CDR3 consists of 14 residues. CDR3 nucleotide sequence: TGCGCCACCAAGGGGGACCAGGGGGCTTATGGCTACACCTTC. Protein product: CATKGDQGAYGYTF.

The V call is TRBV9, the J call TRBJ2-7; 13 bases align to TRBD2. Germline values: CDR1 SGDLS, CDR2 YYNGEE. V was clipped by 3 bases and J by 5 bases; unmatched bases: 2. This CDR3 is 14 amino acids long. In DNA, the CDR3 is TGTGCCAGCAGCGCAGGACTAGCGGGAGACGAGCAGTACTTC. Translated, it gives CASSAGLAGDEQYF. Drawing the rest from reference TRBV9 and TRBJ2-7, the complete variable domain is DSGVTQTPKHLITATGQRVTLRCSPRSGDLSVYWYQQSLDQGLQFLIQYYNGEERAKGNILERFSAQQFPDLHSELNLSSLELGDSALYFCASSAGLAGDEQYFGPGTRLTVT.

The chain recombines TRBV19 with TRBJ1-1; no clear D gene. V was clipped by 6 bases and J by 1 base, with 15 bases between them. This CDR3 spans 15 amino acids. In germline, CDR1 is LNHDA, CDR2 SQIVND (reference sequence). Here the CDR3 DNA reads TGTGCCAGTAGAGGGCAGGCCTCCGGGAACACTGAAGCTTTCTTT. Translation: CASRGQASGNTEAFF.

This sequence joins TRBV14 and TRBJ2-7; D is unclear. The CDR3 contains 14 residues. CDR1 SGHDN and CDR2 FVKESK come from the germline V gene. The V gene lost 0 bases and the J gene lost 6 bases, with 12 bases spanning the gap. CDR3 bases: TGTGCCAGCAGCCAAGAACTCCAGGCTTCCGAGCAGTACTTC. It translates to CASSQELQASEQYF.

CDR3 in DNA: TGCGCCAGCAGTGTGCGTGTGAGGCGGGCTGACAATGAGCAGTTCTTC. Translation: CASSVRVRRADNEQFF. The rearrangement joins TRBV5-1 to TRBJ2-1; possibly TRBD2 for D (5 bases). Trimming cost V 5 bases and J 5 bases, with 20 bases left between them. The CDR3 sequence is 16 residues long. Looked up from germline, CDR1 is SGHRS and CDR2 is YFSETQ.

The chain joins TRBV5-5 to TRBJ2-6, with D possibly being TRBD1 (5 bases). Trimming removed 1 base from V and 0 bases from J, with 8 bases in between. From germline, CDR1 is SGHKS and CDR2 YYEKEE (reference sequence). This CDR3 comprises 16 residues. The CDR3 DNA reads as TGTGCCAGCAGCTTGAGGGGTAGCTCTGGGGCCAACGTCCTGACTTTC. It codes for CASSLRGSSGANVLTF.

This rearrangement joins TRBV7-6 to TRBJ1-3; the D gene is possibly TRBD1 (5 bases). The germline gives CDR1 SGHVS, CDR2 FNYEAQ. The CDR3 sequence is 15 residues long. V lost 1 base and J 3 bases, leaving 10 bases between the germline ends. The CDR3 reads CASSLDGGNGNTIYF. DNA of the CDR3: TGTGCCAGCAGCTTAGATGGGGGTAATGGAAACACCATATATTTT. Drawing the rest from reference TRBV7-6 and TRBJ1-3, the complete variable domain is GAGVSQSPRYKVTKRGQDVALRCDPISGHVSLYWYRQALGQGPEFLTYFNYEAQQDKSGLPNDRFSAERPEGSISTLTIQRTEQRDSAMYRCASSLDGGNGNTIYFGEGSWLTVV.

V gene TRBV11-3 combines with J gene TRBJ2-2; 10 nucleotides align to TRBD2. The CDR3 runs 16 residues. V lost 2 bases to trimming and J lost 7 bases; unmatched junction nucleotides: 7. Germline lookup yields CDR1 SGHNT and CDR2 YENEEA. CDR3 sequence reads: CASSLLAGDLGGELFF. The CDR3 DNA reads TGTGCCAGCAGCTTACTAGCGGGAGATCTCGGCGGGGAGCTGTTTTTT.

The chain links TRBV19 to TRBJ2-5; unclear D gene. Germline CDR1 LNHDA, CDR2 SQIVND (reference sequence). V shed 5 bases and J shed 2 bases, with 12 bases lying between them. CDR3 length: 14 residues. CDR3: CASSPTVMQETQYF. CDR3 DNA: TGTGCCAGTAGTCCAACGGTTATGCAAGAGACCCAGTACTTC.

The chain carries TRBV6-5 and TRBJ2-1; 10 bases are a match to TRBD2. The J segment lost 6 bases and the V segment lost 8 bases, leaving 7 bases of the junction unmatched. Germline V gives CDR1 MNHEY, CDR2 SVGAGI. The CDR3 consists of 14 residues. DNA of the CDR3: TGTGCCAGCGGGACCGGGACTAGCGTCAATGAGCAGTTCTTC. Translation: CASGTGTSVNEQFF.

The J gene is TRBJ1-6, the V gene TRBV10-3; no clear D. The germline V gene encodes CDR1 ENHRY and CDR2 SYGVKD. This CDR3 has 16 residues. V lost 3 bases and J lost 4, with 13 bases in between. CDR3 coding DNA: TGTGCCATCAGTGAACAGCAACACGGGTATAATTCACCCCTCCACTTT. This sequence encodes CAISEQQHGYNSPLHF.

This clone has a handful of counts. The DNA of the CDR3 is TGTGCCACCAGTACAACTCAGGGGGCCATCGATGGCTACACCTTC. This codes for CATSTTQGAIDGYTF. The gene calls are TRBV24-1 and TRBJ1-2; TRBD1 aligns across 8 bases. Germline V gene sequence: CDR1 KGHDR, CDR2 SFDVKD. The length of the CDR3 is 15 residues. The trim removed 6 bases at V and 6 bases at J, leaving 11 bases unmatched.